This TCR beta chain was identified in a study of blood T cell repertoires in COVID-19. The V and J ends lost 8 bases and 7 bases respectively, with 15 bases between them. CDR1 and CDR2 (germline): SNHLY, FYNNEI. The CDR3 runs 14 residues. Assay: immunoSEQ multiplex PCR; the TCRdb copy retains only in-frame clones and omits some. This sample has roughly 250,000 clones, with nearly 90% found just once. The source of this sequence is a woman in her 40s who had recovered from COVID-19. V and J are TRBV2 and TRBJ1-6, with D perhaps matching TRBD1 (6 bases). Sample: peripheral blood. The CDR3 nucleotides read TGTGCCAGCGGTCGGGACACGCAGAATTCACCCCTCCACTTT. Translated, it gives CASGRDTQNSPLHF.